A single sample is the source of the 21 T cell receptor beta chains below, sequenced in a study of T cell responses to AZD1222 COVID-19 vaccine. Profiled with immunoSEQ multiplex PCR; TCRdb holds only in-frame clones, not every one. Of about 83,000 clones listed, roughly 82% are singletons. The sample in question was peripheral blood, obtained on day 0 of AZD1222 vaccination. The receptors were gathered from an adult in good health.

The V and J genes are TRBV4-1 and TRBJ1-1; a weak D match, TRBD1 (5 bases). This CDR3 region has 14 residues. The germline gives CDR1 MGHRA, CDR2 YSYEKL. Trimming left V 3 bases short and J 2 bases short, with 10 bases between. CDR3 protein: CASSQDGTNTEAFF. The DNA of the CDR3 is TGCGCCAGCAGCCAGGACGGGACTAACACTGAAGCTTTCTTT.

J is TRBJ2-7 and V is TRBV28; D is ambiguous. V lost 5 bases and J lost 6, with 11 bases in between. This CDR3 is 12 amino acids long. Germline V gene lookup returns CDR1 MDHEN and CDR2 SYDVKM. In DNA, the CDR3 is TGTGCCAGCAGTCTCCCTTCTCTCGAGCAGTACTTC. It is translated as CASSLPSLEQYF.

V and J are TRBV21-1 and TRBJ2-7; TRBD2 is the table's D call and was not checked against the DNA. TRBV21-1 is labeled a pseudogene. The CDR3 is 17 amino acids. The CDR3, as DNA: TGTGCCAGCAGCACCAAGATCCCCGCGGGAGAGGGCAACGAGCAGTACTTC. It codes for CASSTKIPAGEGNEQYF.

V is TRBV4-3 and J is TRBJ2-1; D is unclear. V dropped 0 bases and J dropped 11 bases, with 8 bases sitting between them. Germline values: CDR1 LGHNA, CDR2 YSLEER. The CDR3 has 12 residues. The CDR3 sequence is CASSQDRTKQFF. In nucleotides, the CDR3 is TGCGCCAGCAGCCAAGATAGAACCAAGCAGTTCTTC.

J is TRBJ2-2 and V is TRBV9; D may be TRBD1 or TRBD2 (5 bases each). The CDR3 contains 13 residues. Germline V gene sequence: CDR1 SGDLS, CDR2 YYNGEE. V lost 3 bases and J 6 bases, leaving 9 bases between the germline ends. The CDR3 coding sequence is TGTGCCAGCAGCGCCGAGGGGCCCGGGGAGCTGTTTTTT. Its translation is CASSAEGPGELFF.

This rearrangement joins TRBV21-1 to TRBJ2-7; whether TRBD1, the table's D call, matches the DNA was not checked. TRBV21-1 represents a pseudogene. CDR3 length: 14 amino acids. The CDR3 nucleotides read TGTGCCAGCAGCAAAGGTGGACAACCCTACGAGCAGTACTTC. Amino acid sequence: CASSKGGQPYEQYF.

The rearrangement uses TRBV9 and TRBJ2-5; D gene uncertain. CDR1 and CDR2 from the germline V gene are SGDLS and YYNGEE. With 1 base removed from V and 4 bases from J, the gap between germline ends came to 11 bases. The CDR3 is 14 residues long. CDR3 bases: TGTGCCAGCAGCGTACACTTTGTTGGAGAGACCCAGTACTTC. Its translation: CASSVHFVGETQYF.

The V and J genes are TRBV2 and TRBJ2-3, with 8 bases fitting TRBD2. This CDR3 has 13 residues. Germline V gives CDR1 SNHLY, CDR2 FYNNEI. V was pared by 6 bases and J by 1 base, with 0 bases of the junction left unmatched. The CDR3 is CASRRGGTDTQYF. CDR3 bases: TGTGCCAGCAGGCGGGGGGGCACAGATACGCAGTATTTT.

CDR3 in amino acids: CASSLTSPKANEQFF. CDR3 bases: TGTGCCAGCAGCCTCACCTCCCCCAAGGCGAATGAGCAGTTCTTC. The rearrangement joins TRBV27 to TRBJ2-1, with D unresolved. V lost 6 bases, J lost 7 bases, and 19 bases lay in between. The CDR3 is 15 amino acids. Germline V gene lookup returns CDR1 MNHEY and CDR2 SMNVEV (reference sequence).

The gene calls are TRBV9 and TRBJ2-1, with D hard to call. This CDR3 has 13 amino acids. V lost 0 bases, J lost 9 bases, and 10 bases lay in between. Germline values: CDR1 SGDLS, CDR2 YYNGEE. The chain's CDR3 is CASSVGRLGEQFF. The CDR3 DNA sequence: TGTGCCAGCAGCGTAGGACGACTGGGTGAGCAGTTCTTC.

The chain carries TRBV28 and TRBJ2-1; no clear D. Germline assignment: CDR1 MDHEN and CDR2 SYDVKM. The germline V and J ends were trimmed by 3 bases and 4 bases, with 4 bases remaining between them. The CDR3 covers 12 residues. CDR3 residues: CASSLAYNEQFF. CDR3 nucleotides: TGTGCCAGCAGTTTGGCGTACAATGAGCAGTTCTTC.

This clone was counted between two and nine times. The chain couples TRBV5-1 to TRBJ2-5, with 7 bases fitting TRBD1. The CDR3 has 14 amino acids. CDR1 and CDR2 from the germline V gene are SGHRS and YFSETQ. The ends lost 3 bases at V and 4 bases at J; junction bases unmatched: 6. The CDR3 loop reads CASSSGTEGETQYF. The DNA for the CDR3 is TGCGCCAGCAGCTCCGGGACAGAAGGAGAGACCCAGTACTTC.

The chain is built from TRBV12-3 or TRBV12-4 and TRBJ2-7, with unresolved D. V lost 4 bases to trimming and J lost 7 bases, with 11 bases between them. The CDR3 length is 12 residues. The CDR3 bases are TGTGCCAGCAGTTCACAGACTTGGGAGCAGTACTTC. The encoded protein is CASSSQTWEQYF.

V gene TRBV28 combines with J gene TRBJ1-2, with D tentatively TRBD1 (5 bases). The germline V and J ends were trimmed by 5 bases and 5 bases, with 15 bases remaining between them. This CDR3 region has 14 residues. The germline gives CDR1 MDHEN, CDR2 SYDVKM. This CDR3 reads CASSPPGRAYGYTF. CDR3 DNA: TGTGCCAGCAGTCCCCCGGGCAGGGCGTATGGCTACACCTTC.

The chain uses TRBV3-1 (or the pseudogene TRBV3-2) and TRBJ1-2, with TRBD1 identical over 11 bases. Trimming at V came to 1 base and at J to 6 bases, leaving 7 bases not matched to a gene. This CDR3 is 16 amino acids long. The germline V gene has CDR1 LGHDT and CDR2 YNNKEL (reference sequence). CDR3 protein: CASSQGGTGGSHGYTF. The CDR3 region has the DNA TGTGCCAGCAGCCAAGGGGGGACAGGGGGGAGCCATGGCTACACCTTC.

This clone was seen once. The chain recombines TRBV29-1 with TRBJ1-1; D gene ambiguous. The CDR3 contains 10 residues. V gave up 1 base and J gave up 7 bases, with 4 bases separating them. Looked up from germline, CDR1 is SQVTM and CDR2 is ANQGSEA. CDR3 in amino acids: CSVEGGEAFF. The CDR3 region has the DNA TGCAGCGTTGAAGGTGGTGAAGCTTTCTTT.

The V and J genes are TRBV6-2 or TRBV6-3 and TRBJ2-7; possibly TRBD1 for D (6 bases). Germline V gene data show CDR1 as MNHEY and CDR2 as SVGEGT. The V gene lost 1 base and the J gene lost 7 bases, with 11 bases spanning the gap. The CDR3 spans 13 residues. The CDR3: CASSYWDTGEQYF. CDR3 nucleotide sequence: TGTGCCAGCAGTTACTGGGACACTGGGGAGCAGTACTTC.

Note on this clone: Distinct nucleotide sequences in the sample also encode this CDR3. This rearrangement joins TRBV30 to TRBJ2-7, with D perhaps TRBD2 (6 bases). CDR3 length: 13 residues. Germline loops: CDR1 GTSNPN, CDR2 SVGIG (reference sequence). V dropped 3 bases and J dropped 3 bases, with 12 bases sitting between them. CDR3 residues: CAWRGTGDYEQYF. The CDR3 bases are TGTGCCTGGAGGGGTACGGGGGACTACGAGCAGTACTTC.

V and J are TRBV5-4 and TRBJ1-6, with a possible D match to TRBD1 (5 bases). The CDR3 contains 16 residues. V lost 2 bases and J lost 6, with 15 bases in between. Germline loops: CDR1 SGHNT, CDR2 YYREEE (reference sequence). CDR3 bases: TGTGCCAGCAGCTTAAGAGTGGGGCAGATTAATTCACCCCTCCACTTT. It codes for CASSLRVGQINSPLHF. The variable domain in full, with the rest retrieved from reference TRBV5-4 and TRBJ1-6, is ETGVTQSPTHLIKTRGQQVTLRCSSQSGHNTVSWYQQALGQGPQFIFQYYREEENGRGNFPPRFSGLQFPNYSSELNVNALELDDSALYLCASSLRVGQINSPLHFGNGTRLTVT.

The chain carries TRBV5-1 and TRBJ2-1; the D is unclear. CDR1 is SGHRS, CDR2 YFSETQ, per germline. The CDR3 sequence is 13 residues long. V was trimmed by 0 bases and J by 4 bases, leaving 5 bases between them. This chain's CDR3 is CASSLGGYNEQFF. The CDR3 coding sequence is TGCGCCAGCAGCTTGGGTGGGTACAATGAGCAGTTCTTC.

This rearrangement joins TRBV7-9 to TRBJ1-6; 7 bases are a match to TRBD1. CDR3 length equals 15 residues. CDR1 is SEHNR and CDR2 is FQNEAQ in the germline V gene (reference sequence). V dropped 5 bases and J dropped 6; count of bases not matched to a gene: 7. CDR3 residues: CASSPQGQSNSPLHF. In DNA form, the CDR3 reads TGTGCCAGCAGCCCTCAGGGACAGAGTAATTCACCCCTCCACTTT.